A selection of T cell receptor beta chains follows, all from one sample in a study of T-cell reconstitution after alpha-beta-depleted transplantation in children. TCRdb recomputed calls from the PCR reads with MiXCR, one row per CDR3 protein. This table holds 530,000 or so distinct CDR3 sequences, 25% to 30% found once. Specimen: PBMCs, collected before TCRalphabeta/CD19-depleted stem cell transplant. The receptors stem from a boy under two years old with Wiskott-Aldrich syndrome, due to receive a stem cell transplant. Each CDR3 is given without its conserved first and last residue. Fields, in order: CDR3 length, J gene, V gene, CDR3 protein.

13	TRBJ2-6	TRBV5-1	ASRAAVSGANVLT
10	TRBJ2-1	TRBV24-1	ATLGSYNEQF
11	TRBJ2-1	TRBV29-1	SVTSFGFGGQF
14	TRBJ2-2	TRBV9	ASSVALAGADGELF
11	TRBJ1-2	TRBV20-1	SARIPGDYGYT
15	TRBJ2-1	TRBV27	ASLKFGGTSGYNEQF
15	TRBJ2-5	TRBV5-1	ASSFYSSIRGSETQY
10	TRBJ1-2	TRBV6-6	ASRDQRDGYT
13	TRBJ1-1	TRBV7-9	ASSFRGRGGSEAF
13	TRBJ2-5	TRBV5-1	ASSLELAGQETQY
13	TRBJ2-7	TRBV20-1	SARNLREERPEQY
15	TRBJ2-3	TRBV10-3	AISAPTGGRYTDTQY
12	TRBJ2-1	TRBV12-3/TRBV12-4	ASSPVREYNEQF
13	TRBJ2-7	TRBV5-1	ASSLAGQGAREQY
12	TRBJ2-5	TRBV5-1	ASSLITSQETQY
12	TRBJ2-5	TRBV29-1	SVEDSGGQETQY
14	TRBJ2-1	TRBV6-5	ASRGLAASSYNEQF
15	TRBJ2-5	TRBV4-1	ASSQDGILAPEWTQY
13	TRBJ2-6	TRBV27	ASSVAGAGANVLT
13	TRBJ2-2	TRBV25-1	ASSEGDRNTGELF
12	TRBJ2-5	TRBV20-1	SAREEPRVETQY
12	TRBJ2-3	TRBV20-1	SARPGLAGGTQY
12	TRBJ2-3	TRBV5-1	ASSLGQFNSPQY
11	TRBJ2-3	TRBV7-2	ASIASVTDTQY
15	TRBJ2-5	TRBV15	ATSSPGGLAGEETQY
13	TRBJ2-1	TRBV20-1	SASPTSGTYNEQF
12	TRBJ2-2	TRBV20-1	SARIPWNTGELF
12	TRBJ2-1	TRBV27	ASRTWSSYNEQF
12	TRBJ2-3	TRBV12-3/TRBV12-4	ASSSPYRGDTQY
11	TRBJ1-5	TRBV7-6	ASSSDSNQPQH
11	TRBJ2-5	TRBV20-1	SHLGRNQETQY
13	TRBJ1-1	TRBV12-3/TRBV12-4	ASSFVGRGYTEAF
12	TRBJ1-3	TRBV29-1	SVNDRGSGNTIY
11	TRBJ1-1	TRBV20-1	SANVAGAMLAF
11	TRBJ2-3	TRBV18	ASSPRQTDTQY